This T cell receptor beta chain is drawn from a study of patients and donors after allogeneic stem cell transplantation. The CDR3 consists of 13 residues. Trimming took off 3 bases at V and 5 bases at J, with 10 bases between the two ends. TCRdb reanalysed the RT-PCR reads using MiXCR and keeps one entry per CDR3 protein. The data contain about a million distinct CDR3 sequences, roughly 18% of them singletons. Ten or more counts support this clonotype. The sequencing sample was made of blood, either unsorted or a sorted T cell fraction (not recorded which). The rearrangement joins TRBV12-3 or TRBV12-4 to TRBJ1-1; no firm D call. This receptor was identified in a human donor who was either an allogeneic HSCT recipient or a stem cell or donor lymphocyte infusion donor (not recorded which). It is not recorded whose cells these are; they may come from a transplant donor. For the CDR3, the DNA is TGTGCCAGCAGTTTTCTGGTGGGAACTGAAGCTTTCTTT. Encoded protein: CASSFLVGTEAFF.